This entry lists 24 T cell receptor beta chains sequenced from one sample in a study of radiation and T cells in renal cell carcinoma. Sample time point: blood 4 weeks post-SBRT, at nephrectomy. Indicated treatment: 15 Gy SBRT to primary tumor, nephrectomy 4 weeks later. The data were produced by immunoSEQ multiplex PCR, yet TCRdb's version contains in-frame clones alone and is incomplete. The table shows just under 150,000 clones, with around 88% occurring only once. This material consisted of blood, taken from a patient whose treatment included radiotherapy and nephrectomy. The receptors derive from a woman aged 50 to 60 with renal cell carcinoma.

The chain couples TRBV7-3 to TRBJ1-2, with D hard to call. Per germline, CDR1 SGHTA and CDR2 FQGTGA. Trimming stripped 8 bases from V and 4 bases from J, with 11 bases between. This CDR3 spans 12 amino acids. CDR3: CASANPGYGYTF. CDR3 DNA sequence: TGTGCCAGCGCTAACCCGGGCTATGGCTACACCTTC.

This sequence joins TRBV19 and TRBJ1-3; D is perhaps TRBD1 (5 bases). V shed 10 bases and J shed 0 bases, with 10 bases lying between them. The CDR3 is 13 amino acids. Germline CDR1 and CDR2: LNHDA and SQIVND (reference sequence). CDR3 region: CATDRPSGNTIYF. DNA of the CDR3: TGTGCCACCGACAGACCCTCTGGAAACACCATATATTTT.

This clone was counted once. The chain uses TRBV28 and TRBJ2-3; D is tentatively TRBD1 or TRBD2 (7 bases each). The V end was cut by 6 bases, the J end by 4 bases, with 17 bases between. The CDR3 loop spans 15 amino acids. Germline lookup yields CDR1 MDHEN and CDR2 SYDVKM. CDR3 amino acids: CASSVGAGGADTQYF. In DNA, the CDR3 is TGTGCCAGCAGCGTAGGAGCAGGGGGGGCAGATACGCAGTATTTT.

The V and J genes are TRBV9 and TRBJ2-7, with unresolved D. This CDR3 has 15 amino acids. Trimming pared 0 bases from V and 5 bases from J, leaving 15 bases between. Germline lookup yields CDR1 SGDLS and CDR2 YYNGEE. The CDR3 here is CASSVGPVVGDEQYF. The CDR3 DNA reads TGTGCCAGCAGCGTAGGTCCAGTGGTAGGAGACGAGCAGTACTTC.

The chain employs TRBV19 and TRBJ1-4, with D possibly matching TRBD1 (5 bases). CDR1 is LNHDA and CDR2 is SQIVND in the germline V gene (reference sequence). Between the trimmed V and J ends, which lost 10 bases and 0 bases, there was a span of 12 bases. This CDR3 has 14 residues. CDR3 nucleotides: TGTGCCACTTCGACAGAGGCAACTAATGAAAAACTGTTTTTT. It codes for CATSTEATNEKLFF.

Only one count was recorded for this clone. This chain joins TRBV4-1 and TRBJ2-7; maybe TRBD2 (6 bases). Germline CDR1 MGHRA, CDR2 YSYEKL. The germline V and J ends were trimmed by 5 bases and 6 bases, with 17 bases remaining between them. The CDR3 consists of 14 residues. Here the CDR3 DNA reads TGCGCCAGCAGCAAACCCGGGACTCAGAGCGAGCAGTACTTC. Encoded protein: CASSKPGTQSEQYF.

The chain joins TRBV6-6 to TRBJ2-3; D unresolved. The V end was cut by 2 bases, the J end by 0 bases, with 3 bases between. Germline loops: CDR1 MNHNY, CDR2 SVGAGI (reference sequence). The CDR3 sequence is 13 residues long. CDR3 coding DNA: TGTGCCAGCAGTTACCTGAGCACAGATACGCAGTATTTT. Protein: CASSYLSTDTQYF.

The count of this clone is one. The CDR3 region is CASSPGLAGSGYEQYF. The CDR3 coding sequence is TGCGCCAGCAGCCCCGGACTAGCGGGAAGTGGCTACGAGCAGTACTTC. This sequence joins TRBV5-1 and TRBJ2-7; 12 bases agree with TRBD2. CDR1 and CDR2 (germline): SGHRS, YFSETQ. The CDR3 extends over 16 amino acids. Losses at the gene ends were 4 bases for V and 3 bases for J; bases not matched to a gene: 8.

The V call is TRBV23-1, the J call TRBJ1-1; no clear D gene. TRBV23-1 is an ORF, and what it does is uncertain. V lost 7 bases, J lost 3 bases, and 6 bases lay in between. CDR3 length: 11 residues. Written as DNA, the CDR3 is TGCGCCAGCAACCACTACACTGAAGCTTTCTTT. It is translated as CASNHYTEAFF.

This clone was recorded once. This chain connects TRBV19 to TRBJ1-5, with D perhaps TRBD1 (5 bases). CDR3 length equals 14 residues. Per the germline V gene, CDR1 is LNHDA and CDR2 is SQIVND (reference sequence). Trimming pared 0 bases from V and 9 bases from J, leaving 12 bases between. The CDR3 is CASSIDRQLRPQHF. CDR3 DNA: TGTGCCAGTAGTATAGATCGACAGCTGCGGCCCCAGCATTTT.

The chain joins TRBV9 to TRBJ2-3, with 8 bases fitting TRBD2. This CDR3 is built from 16 residues. With V trimmed by 3 bases and J by 1 base, 7 bases remained unmatched. CDR1 and CDR2 (germline): SGDLS, YYNGEE. In nucleotides, the CDR3 is TGTGCCAGCAGCGAGCAAGCGGGGGCCCGCACAGATACGCAGTATTTT. Its protein is CASSEQAGARTDTQYF.

The V gene is TRBV10-3, the J gene TRBJ1-3; D may be TRBD1 (5 bases). Trimming took off 2 bases at V and 4 bases at J, with 15 bases between the two ends. Germline CDR1 ENHRY, CDR2 SYGVKD. The CDR3 loop spans 16 amino acids. The CDR3 is CAISEGGGYSGNTIYF. DNA of the CDR3: TGTGCCATCAGTGAGGGTGGGGGATACTCCGGAAACACCATATATTTT.

This chain uses TRBV11-2 with TRBJ2-7; the D gene is possibly TRBD2 (5 bases). Trimming stripped 2 bases from V and 1 base from J, with 6 bases between. Germline V gives CDR1 SGHAT, CDR2 FQNNGV. The CDR3 spans 13 residues. The DNA of the CDR3 is TGTGCCAGCAGCTTATCGGGATCCTACGAGCAGTACTTC. Protein: CASSLSGSYEQYF.

In this sample, this clone turned up once. The chain employs TRBV28 and TRBJ2-7; D gene unclear. The CDR3 is made up of 15 amino acids. Per germline, CDR1 MDHEN and CDR2 SYDVKM. V was clipped by 5 bases and J by 0 bases, with 14 bases between them. CDR3 sequence (DNA): TGTGCCAGCAGTCCCCCGACATGGAGCTCCTACGAGCAGTACTTC. It specifies CASSPPTWSSYEQYF.

The rearrangement links TRBV9 to TRBJ2-3, with D perhaps TRBD2 (6 bases). This CDR3 contains 14 residues. Germline CDR1 reads SGDLS; CDR2 reads YYNGEE. Trimming pared 3 bases from V and 2 bases from J, leaving 10 bases between. DNA for the CDR3: TGTGCCAGCAGCGCCGGGACTGACACAGATACGCAGTATTTT. Translated: CASSAGTDTDTQYF.

This chain connects TRBV14 to TRBJ2-7; TRBD1 matches 10 bases. CDR1 and CDR2 (germline): SGHDN, FVKESK. This CDR3 is 15 amino acids long. Trimming removed 0 bases from V and 6 bases from J; junction bases left unmatched: 5. The CDR3 region has the DNA TGTGCCAGCAGCCAAGAATGGGGACAGGGGCTCGAGCAGTACTTC. Protein product: CASSQEWGQGLEQYF.

The chain employs TRBV7-2 and TRBJ1-5; D is possibly TRBD1 (6 bases). The germline V gene has CDR1 SGHTA and CDR2 FQGNSA. The V end lost 5 bases, the J end lost 6 bases, and 14 bases lay between the germline ends. CDR3 length equals 14 residues. The CDR3 is CASSLGGRAQPQHF. The CDR3 nucleotides read TGTGCCAGCAGCCTAGGGGGAAGGGCTCAGCCCCAGCATTTT.

The chain recombines TRBV28 with TRBJ1-2; D ambiguous. V lost 6 bases and J lost 8, with 7 bases in between. Per germline, CDR1 MDHEN and CDR2 SYDVKM. This CDR3 spans 10 amino acids. The chain's CDR3 is CASSSVGYTF. CDR3 in DNA: TGTGCCAGCAGCTCGGTGGGCTACACCTTC.

The chain joins TRBV10-2 to TRBJ1-6; tentatively, D is TRBD1 (6 bases). Germline values: CDR1 WSHSY, CDR2 SAAADI. The CDR3 contains 13 residues. Trimming stripped 6 bases from V and 9 bases from J, with 12 bases between. For the CDR3, the DNA is TGCGCCAGCAGGGAGGGGGTCCGTTCACCCCTCCACTTT. This encodes CASREGVRSPLHF.

V is TRBV6-5 and J is TRBJ1-1, with D perhaps TRBD1 (6 bases). CDR1 MNHEY and CDR2 SVGAGI come from the germline V gene. The CDR3 covers 13 residues. Trimming removed 6 bases at V and 1 base at J, with 9 bases between. CDR3 region: CASSQQGNTEAFF. The DNA of the CDR3 is TGTGCCAGCAGCCAACAGGGGAACACTGAAGCTTTCTTT.

This clone appeared a few times. V usage is TRBV10-3 and J usage is TRBJ2-1; D remains ambiguous. CDR1 is ENHRY and CDR2 is SYGVKD in the germline V gene. This CDR3 has 15 residues. Trimming shortened V by 0 bases and J by 7 bases, and 13 bases separated the two germline ends. CDR3 in amino acids: CAISESSYSRNEQFF. The CDR3 DNA is TGTGCCATCAGTGAGTCGTCCTATAGCAGGAATGAGCAGTTCTTC.

The chain employs TRBV15 and TRBJ1-3; possible D gene TRBD1, 5 bases. The germline gives CDR1 LNHNV, CDR2 YYDKDF (reference sequence). CDR3 size: 17 residues. Trimming removed 6 bases from V and 0 bases from J, with 18 bases in between. As DNA, the CDR3 is TGTGCCACCAGTCGGACACCCGAAATCCACTCTGGAAACACCATATATTTT. Protein: CATSRTPEIHSGNTIYF.

This clone was counted once. The rearrangement joins TRBV9 to TRBJ2-7; unclear D gene. Germline V CDR1 and CDR2: SGDLS, YYNGEE. The CDR3 contains 14 residues. V dropped 3 bases and J dropped 3 bases, with 13 bases sitting between them. The CDR3 region has the DNA TGTGCCAGCAGCGCCGCTTCTGACAACTACGAGCAGTACTTC. It encodes CASSAASDNYEQYF. Looking up the rest from reference TRBV9 and TRBJ2-7 gives the full variable domain: DSGVTQTPKHLITATGQRVTLRCSPRSGDLSVYWYQQSLDQGLQFLIQYYNGEERAKGNILERFSAQQFPDLHSELNLSSLELGDSALYFCASSAASDNYEQYFGPGTRLTVT.

This chain links TRBV28 with TRBJ2-7; 8 bases align to TRBD1. This CDR3 is built from 15 residues. Trimming cost V 5 bases and J 1 base; bases outside gene matches: 7. Germline V gives CDR1 MDHEN, CDR2 SYDVKM. Here the CDR3 DNA reads TGTGCCAGCAGTGACGGACAGGGCCGTTCCTACGAGCAGTACTTC. Encoded protein: CASSDGQGRSYEQYF. Filled out from reference TRBV28 and TRBJ2-7, the complete variable domain reads DVKVTQSSRYLVKRTGEKVFLECVQDMDHENMFWYRQDPGLGLRLIYFSYDVKMKEKGDIPEGYSVSREKKERFSLILESASTNQTSMYLCASSDGQGRSYEQYFGPGTRLTVT.